These 10 T cell receptor beta chains share one sample of origin, sequenced in a study of identical twins (dated by TCRdb to about 2016). To prepare the library, 5' RACE was applied. TCRdb records Illumina HiSeq 2000 as the sequencer. TCRdb reprocessed the public reads (quality trimming at Q25 with fastp, clone calling with MiXCR) and kept in-frame beta chains. Each entry is one CDR3 protein sequence, shown with its most common DNA and genes. This sample has 250,000 or so distinct CDR3 sequences in its table, and 7.5% of those were observed once. The ten top clones hold about 5.6% of the sample. A further study also used this sample, focusing on yellow fever vaccine responses in identical twins.

Material for sequencing was CD8+ T cells sorted from blood. The receptors come from a woman between 18 and 30 years old in good health.

This clonotype was counted many times. V is TRBV12-3 or TRBV12-4 and J is TRBJ2-3; D call uncertain. This CDR3 is built from 10 residues. Trimming took 9 bases from V and 4 from J, leaving 5 bases between them. The CDR3 loop reads CASSPDTQYF. CDR3 in DNA: TGTGCCAGTAGTCCAGATACGCAGTATTTT.

This clonotype was counted between two and nine times. This rearrangement joins TRBV7-2 to TRBJ2-7; D tentatively fits TRBD1 or TRBD2 (5 bases each). Trimming took off 5 bases at V and 9 bases at J, with 17 bases between the two ends. The CDR3 extends over 13 amino acids. Germline V gives CDR1 SGHTA, CDR2 FQGNSA. The CDR3 sequence is CASSLGPSSGQYV. The CDR3 DNA sequence: TGTGCCAGCAGCCTGGGACCGTCAAGTGGGCAGTACGTC.

This clonotype occurred many times. The V gene is TRBV4-1, the J gene TRBJ2-3; the D gene could be TRBD1 or TRBD2 (7 bases each). The CDR3 runs to 18 residues. The ends were cut back, 0 bases at V and 4 bases at J, with 20 bases in the middle. Germline V gene lookup returns CDR1 MGHRA and CDR2 YSYEKL. The CDR3 spells CASSQDFGAGGVSDTQYF. The CDR3 DNA reads as TGCGCCAGCAGCCAAGACTTCGGGGCAGGGGGGGTGTCAGATACGCAGTATTTT.

This clonotype was seen at least ten times. The chain links TRBV15 to TRBJ1-1; D ambiguous. Germline V lookup: CDR1 LNHNV, CDR2 YYDKDF (reference sequence). The V and J ends lost 1 base and 5 bases respectively, with 11 bases between them. The CDR3 runs 14 residues. The CDR3 sequence is CATSRVEGRTEAFF. The CDR3 DNA is TGTGCCACCAGCAGAGTGGAGGGAAGAACTGAAGCTTTCTTT.

In this sample, this clonotype turned up a few times. V is TRBV6-4 and J is TRBJ2-6; D uncertain. The germline gives CDR1 MRHNA, CDR2 SNTAGT. V dropped 2 bases and J dropped 8 bases, with 13 bases sitting between them. This CDR3 is built from 15 residues. The CDR3 reads CASSDAGPPPNVLTF. The CDR3 region has the DNA TGTGCCAGCAGTGACGCTGGACCCCCGCCCAACGTCCTGACTTTC.

This clonotype was picked up many times. The V call is TRBV5-5, the J call TRBJ2-3; TRBD2 matches at 8 bases. This CDR3 contains 16 residues. Germline CDR1 is SGHKS and CDR2 is YYEKEE (reference sequence). Trimming removed 2 bases from V and 4 bases from J; junction bases left unmatched: 9. CDR3 sequence (DNA): TGTGCCAGCAGCTTTCTCCGGGAGGGCCCTCCAGATACGCAGTATTTT. Its protein product is CASSFLREGPPDTQYF.

This clonotype was picked up many times. This chain connects TRBV12-3 or TRBV12-4 to TRBJ2-3; 11 bases match TRBD1. The CDR3 is made up of 16 amino acids. Germline trimming cut 5 bases from V and 2 bases from J; bases unmatched to any gene: 6. The DNA for the CDR3 is TGTGCCAGCAGTCCCGGGGACAGGGGGTTCACAGATACGCAGTATTTT. It encodes CASSPGDRGFTDTQYF.

CDR3 protein: CASSLFDSQETQYF. Written as DNA, the CDR3 is TGTGCCAGCAGTTTATTCGACTCCCAAGAGACCCAGTACTTC. The chain has TRBV12-3 or TRBV12-4 and TRBJ2-5; no clear D. Trimming took off 2 bases at V and 1 base at J, with 8 bases between the two ends. The CDR3 is 14 residues long.

This clonotype has only a few counts. The rearrangement joins TRBV7-8 to TRBJ1-5; D gene unclear. Trimming removed 1 base from V and 0 bases from J, with 13 bases in between. The germline V gene encodes CDR1 SGHVS and CDR2 FQNEAQ. CDR3 length: 17 amino acids. The CDR3 sequence: CASSLGVQPYSNQPQHF. The CDR3 region has the DNA TGTGCCAGCAGCTTAGGGGTACAGCCTTATAGCAATCAGCCCCAGCATTTT.

The rearrangement links TRBV15 to TRBJ2-1; D is ambiguous. From germline, CDR1 is LNHNV and CDR2 YYDKDF (reference sequence). Trimming stripped 0 bases from V and 12 bases from J, with 15 bases between. There are 14 residues in the CDR3. Here the CDR3 DNA reads TGTGCCACCAGCAGAGATCTGAACAGTGTGGGGCAGTTCTTC. Amino acids: CATSRDLNSVGQFF.